This entry lists 26 T cell receptor beta chains sequenced from one sample in a study of CD8 T cells in ankylosing spondylitis. MiXCR, applied by TCRdb to the 5' RACE reads, yields one record per CDR3 protein. The sample yields about 300,000 distinct CDR3 sequences, about 20% seen once. Sequencing input: blood, either unsorted or a sorted T cell fraction (not recorded which). The origin of the receptors is a female donor with ankylosing spondylitis or in good health (not recorded which).

This clonotype has more than one count but fewer than ten. The chain links TRBV12-3 or TRBV12-4 to TRBJ1-1; D may be TRBD1 (6 bases). The CDR3 contains 12 residues. V was clipped by 6 bases and J by 8 bases, with 13 bases between them. CDR3 residues: CASSPNRAEAFF. For the CDR3, the DNA is TGTGCCAGCAGCCCAAACAGGGCCGAAGCTTTCTTT.

The chain carries TRBV7-2 and TRBJ2-3; a possible D gene is TRBD2 (6 bases). This CDR3 spans 16 amino acids. The V gene lost 3 bases and the J gene lost 3 bases, with 16 bases spanning the gap. In germline, CDR1 is SGHTA, CDR2 FQGNSA. CDR3 sequence: CASSLGGRVYTDTQYF. CDR3 in DNA: TGTGCCAGCAGCTTGGGGGGAAGGGTTTATACAGATACGCAGTATTTT.

The table lists this clonotype with a few counts. V usage is TRBV7-2 and J usage is TRBJ2-3; D perhaps matches TRBD2 (6 bases). Germline lookup yields CDR1 SGHTA and CDR2 FQGNSA. This CDR3 contains 16 residues. Trimming left V 2 bases short and J 2 bases short, with 14 bases between. In DNA, the CDR3 is TGTGCCAGCAGCTTAAGGACGGACTACTCCACAGATACGCAGTATTTT. Its protein is CASSLRTDYSTDTQYF. Full variable domain (remainder filled in from reference TRBV7-2 and TRBJ2-3): GAGVSQSPSNKVTEKGKDVELRCDPISGHTALYWYRQSLGQGLEFLIYFQGNSAPDKSGLPSDRFSAERTGGSVSTLTIQRTQQEDSAVYLCASSLRTDYSTDTQYFGPGTRLTVL.

This clonotype was picked up many times. This chain's CDR3 is CSVEGERGRELFF. CDR3 in DNA: TGCAGCGTTGAAGGGGAGAGGGGCCGGGAGCTGTTTTTT. The rearrangement joins TRBV29-1 to TRBJ2-2, with D perhaps given as TRBD1 or TRBD2 (5 bases each). Germline-derived CDR1 and CDR2 are SQVTM and ANQGSEA. This CDR3 is built from 13 residues. Trimming took off 1 base at V and 9 bases at J, with 12 bases between the two ends.

This chain links TRBV25-1 with TRBJ1-1, with TRBD1 as a possible D gene (5 bases). Germline CDR1 is MGHDK and CDR2 is SYGVNS. This CDR3 has 14 residues. V lost 3 bases and J lost 4, with 12 bases in between. CDR3 DNA: TGTGCCAGCAGTGACGCGGGGCGGGTCACTGAAGCTTTCTTT. Translating gives CASSDAGRVTEAFF.

This clonotype was seen once. J is TRBJ2-3 and V is TRBV4-3; D is unresolved. CDR3 length: 14 residues. V dropped 1 base and J dropped 5 bases, with 10 bases sitting between them. The germline gives CDR1 LGHNA, CDR2 YSLEER. The chain's CDR3 is CASSQGRTEDTQYF. In DNA form, the CDR3 reads TGCGCCAGCAGCCAAGGGCGGACGGAAGATACGCAGTATTTT.

The chain couples TRBV6-5 to TRBJ2-2; tentatively, D is TRBD2 (6 bases). Looked up from germline, CDR1 is MNHEY and CDR2 is SVGAGI. The V end was cut by 2 bases, the J end by 7 bases, with 11 bases between. The CDR3 is 14 residues long. CDR3 nucleotide sequence: TGTGCCAGCAGTTACCGGGACTCTAGCGGGGAGCTGTTTTTT. Its translation is CASSYRDSSGELFF.

V gene TRBV28 combines with J gene TRBJ2-7, with D unresolved. CDR1 and CDR2 from the germline V gene are MDHEN and SYDVKM. The V end lost 0 bases, the J end lost 3 bases, and 12 bases lay between the germline ends. This CDR3 spans 15 amino acids. The CDR3 DNA reads TGTGCCAGCAGTTTATGGGCAAGTTATCGCTACGAGCAGTACTTC. This gives the protein CASSLWASYRYEQYF. Together with reference TRBV28 and TRBJ2-7, the CDR3 gives the full variable domain: DVKVTQSSRYLVKRTGEKVFLECVQDMDHENMFWYRQDPGLGLRLIYFSYDVKMKEKGDIPEGYSVSREKKERFSLILESASTNQTSMYLCASSLWASYRYEQYFGPGTRLTVT.

In this sample, this clonotype turned up many times. This sequence joins TRBV18 and TRBJ1-1; D remains ambiguous. CDR1 KGHSH and CDR2 LQKENI come from the germline V gene. V was trimmed by 8 bases and J by 1 base, leaving 11 bases between them. The CDR3 spans 13 residues. CDR3 DNA: TGTGCCAGCAGCCCTGGGGAGAACACTGAAGCTTTCTTT. It codes for CASSPGENTEAFF.

V is TRBV10-3 and J is TRBJ1-2; D is unclear. The CDR3 has 12 amino acids. V lost 5 bases and J lost 8, with 12 bases in between. Germline loops: CDR1 ENHRY, CDR2 SYGVKD. CDR3 in DNA: TGTGCCATCAGTTCGTTAGTAAAGGGCTACACCTTC. Its translation: CAISSLVKGYTF.

The sample holds a few counts of this clonotype. The rearrangement links TRBV12-1 to TRBJ2-3; the table names TRBD2, a call not compared with the DNA. TRBV12-1 is designated a pseudogene. The CDR3 is 16 residues long. DNA for the CDR3: TGTGCCAGCAGCTTCTTAGCGGGAGGGCCCGCAGATACGCAGTATTTT. It yields the protein CASSFLAGGPADTQYF.

The chain joins TRBV7-2 to TRBJ1-4, with TRBD1 matching 7 bases. Germline V CDR1 and CDR2: SGHTA, FQGNSA. V was clipped by 5 bases and J by 7 bases; unmatched bases: 10. The CDR3 has 15 amino acids. The CDR3, as DNA: TGTGCCAGCAGCCCCCAGACAGGGAAGAGTGAAAAACTGTTTTTT. This translates into CASSPQTGKSEKLFF.

A few counts support this clonotype. V gene TRBV19 combines with J gene TRBJ2-1; 13 bases align to TRBD2. This CDR3 spans 16 amino acids. V lost 6 bases to trimming and J lost 4 bases; unmatched junction nucleotides: 6. Germline V lookup: CDR1 LNHDA, CDR2 SQIVND (reference sequence). CDR3 nucleotide sequence: TGTGCCAGTAGGGGGACTAGCGGGACGCGGTACAATGAGCAGTTCTTC. It yields the protein CASRGTSGTRYNEQFF.

There are a few counts of this clonotype. The V and J genes are TRBV24-1 and TRBJ2-7; D possibly corresponds to TRBD1 (6 bases). The V end lost 4 bases, the J end lost 2 bases, and 17 bases lay between the germline ends. The CDR3 is made up of 16 amino acids. CDR1 is KGHDR and CDR2 is SFDVKD in the germline V gene. The CDR3 DNA sequence: TGTGCCACCAGTGACCTCGAGGGACACCCTACCTACGAGCAGTACTTC. Protein: CATSDLEGHPTYEQYF.

The rearrangement joins TRBV5-1 to TRBJ2-7; D is unresolved. This CDR3 has 13 amino acids. CDR1 SGHRS and CDR2 YFSETQ come from the germline V gene. Trimming took 0 bases from V and 3 from J, leaving 7 bases between them. As DNA, the CDR3 is TGCGCCAGCAGCTTGGCGCCTTACTACGAGCAGTACTTC. Translation gives CASSLAPYYEQYF.

This chain links TRBV20-1 with TRBJ2-7; 11 bases line up with TRBD2. The CDR3 is 13 amino acids. Trimming cost V 6 bases and J 2 bases; bases outside gene matches: 3. Germline V gene sequence: CDR1 DFQATT, CDR2 SNEGSKA (reference sequence). The CDR3 here is CSAGSGRAYEQYF. CDR3 in DNA: TGCAGTGCAGGTAGCGGGAGGGCCTACGAGCAGTACTTC.

In its sample, this clonotype was seen many times. The chain couples TRBV12-3 or TRBV12-4 to TRBJ1-5, with D hard to call. Trimming took off 0 bases at V and 5 bases at J, with 2 bases between the two ends. This CDR3 region has 12 residues. The DNA for the CDR3 is TGTGCCAGCAGTTTAGCGGATCAGCCCCAGCATTTT. This sequence encodes CASSLADQPQHF.

The chain is built from TRBV7-2 and TRBJ2-5; the D gene is possibly TRBD2 (6 bases). The CDR3 sequence is 14 residues long. Germline lookup yields CDR1 SGHTA and CDR2 FQGNSA. V gave up 5 bases and J gave up 6 bases, with 16 bases separating them. CDR3 nucleotides: TGTGCCAGCAGCCCACCGAATCGCGGGAAGACCCAGTACTTC. Encoded protein: CASSPPNRGKTQYF.

J is TRBJ1-1 and V is TRBV20-1, with D possibly matching TRBD1 (5 bases). This CDR3 spans 13 amino acids. V was cut by 3 bases and J by 3 bases, with 11 bases left in between. Per the germline V gene, CDR1 is DFQATT and CDR2 is SNEGSKA (reference sequence). CDR3 bases: TGCAGTGCTAGCCCCGGGGACTACACTGAAGCTTTCTTT. This codes for CSASPGDYTEAFF.

V gene TRBV14 combines with J gene TRBJ1-4, with a tentative D call TRBD1 (5 bases). Germline CDR1 and CDR2: SGHDN and FVKESK. Trimming removed 3 bases at V and 6 bases at J, with 14 bases between. CDR3 size: 15 residues. The CDR3 nucleotides read TGTGCCAGCAGCCAGAGCCGGGGGAGATATGAAAAACTGTTTTTT. Its translation: CASSQSRGRYEKLFF.

This chain uses TRBV4-2 with TRBJ2-7; 9 nucleotides agree with TRBD1. Trimming took 0 bases from V and 2 from J; bases not matched to a gene: 5. This CDR3 comprises 16 residues. Germline assignment: CDR1 LGHNA and CDR2 YNFKEQ. The chain's CDR3 is CASSQDSGQGAYEQYF. DNA of the CDR3: TGTGCCAGCAGCCAAGATTCGGGACAGGGTGCCTACGAGCAGTACTTC.

The chain has TRBV6-1 and TRBJ2-7; D perhaps matches TRBD1 (5 bases). The CDR3 covers 14 residues. Germline lookup yields CDR1 MNHNS and CDR2 SASEGT. The ends were cut back, 6 bases at V and 4 bases at J, with 16 bases in the middle. The CDR3 here is CASSEQAQFYEQYF. DNA for the CDR3: TGTGCCAGCAGCGAACAGGCCCAATTTTACGAGCAGTACTTC.

This clonotype was counted between two and nine times. The V call is TRBV7-6, the J call TRBJ2-5; D possibly corresponds to TRBD1 (5 bases). Germline-derived CDR1 and CDR2 are SGHVS and FNYEAQ. Trimming removed 4 bases at V and 5 bases at J, with 20 bases between. The CDR3 totals 16 residues. Here the CDR3 DNA reads TGTGCCAGCAGCTCCCGCTGGGGCAGGGAAAGGGAGACCCAGTACTTC. It specifies CASSSRWGRERETQYF. The full variable domain, its missing parts supplied by reference TRBV7-6 and TRBJ2-5, is GAGVSQSPRYKVTKRGQDVALRCDPISGHVSLYWYRQALGQGPEFLTYFNYEAQQDKSGLPNDRFSAERPEGSISTLTIQRTEQRDSAMYRCASSSRWGRERETQYFGPGTRLLVL.

The rearrangement joins TRBV9 to TRBJ1-2; the D is unclear. The germline gives CDR1 SGDLS, CDR2 YYNGEE. The ends were cut back, 0 bases at V and 4 bases at J, with 1 base in the middle. The CDR3 covers 11 residues. CDR3 DNA: TGTGCCAGCAGCGTAGGCTATGGCTACACCTTC. This encodes CASSVGYGYTF.

This clonotype showed up many times. The chain combines TRBV20-1 with TRBJ2-1; D is perhaps TRBD1 or TRBD2 (5 bases each). Germline CDR1 and CDR2: DFQATT and SNEGSKA (reference sequence). Between the trimmed V and J ends, which lost 0 bases and 4 bases, there was a span of 13 bases. There are 15 residues in the CDR3. The CDR3 region is CSARERGRPYNEQFF. CDR3 nucleotide sequence: TGCAGTGCTAGAGAACGGGGACGGCCGTACAATGAGCAGTTCTTC.

The chain couples TRBV9 to TRBJ2-2; D remains unclear. CDR1 and CDR2 from the germline V gene are SGDLS and YYNGEE. V was clipped by 3 bases and J by 2 bases, with 5 bases between them. This CDR3 is 13 amino acids long. The CDR3 is CASSALNTGELFF. CDR3 DNA: TGTGCCAGCAGCGCCCTTAACACCGGGGAGCTGTTTTTT.